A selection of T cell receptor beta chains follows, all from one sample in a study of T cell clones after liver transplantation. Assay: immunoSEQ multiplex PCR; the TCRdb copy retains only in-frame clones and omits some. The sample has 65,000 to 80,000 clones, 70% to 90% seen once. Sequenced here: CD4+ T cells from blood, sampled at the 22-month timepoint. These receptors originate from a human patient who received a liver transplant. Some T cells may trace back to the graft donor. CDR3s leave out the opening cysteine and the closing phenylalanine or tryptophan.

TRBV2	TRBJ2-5	ASSGGQRETQY
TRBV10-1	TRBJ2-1	ASSEPRGWQTRPGSYNEQF
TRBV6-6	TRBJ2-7	ASRGRPSLHEQY
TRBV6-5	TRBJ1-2	ASSYSIGAGPYGYT
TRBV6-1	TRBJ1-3	ASVSFSNTIY
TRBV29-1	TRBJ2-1	SVDRTGGNEQF
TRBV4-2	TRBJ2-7	ASSQDPTSGLHEQY
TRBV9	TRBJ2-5	ASSVPTEGRETQY
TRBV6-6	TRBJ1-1	ASSYRGRDTEAF
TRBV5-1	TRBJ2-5	ASSLRRVAGGETQY
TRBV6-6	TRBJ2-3	ASSYPGRVSTDTQY
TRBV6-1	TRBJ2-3	ASSGDSWDTQY
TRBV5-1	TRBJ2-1	ASSFSDNSPNEQF
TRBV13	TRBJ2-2	ASSWTSGRADNTGELF
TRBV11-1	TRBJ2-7	ASSFFRDSLYEQY
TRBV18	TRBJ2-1	ASSPEGLKQF
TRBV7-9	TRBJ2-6	ASSYRQGAPGANVLT
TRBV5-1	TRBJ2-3	ASSLARVSDTQY
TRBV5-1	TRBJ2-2	ASSETSGVTGELF
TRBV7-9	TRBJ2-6	ASSHSSSGANVLT
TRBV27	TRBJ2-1	ASSSLGGGRSSYNEQF
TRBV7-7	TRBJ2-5	ASSYGGGAGTETQY